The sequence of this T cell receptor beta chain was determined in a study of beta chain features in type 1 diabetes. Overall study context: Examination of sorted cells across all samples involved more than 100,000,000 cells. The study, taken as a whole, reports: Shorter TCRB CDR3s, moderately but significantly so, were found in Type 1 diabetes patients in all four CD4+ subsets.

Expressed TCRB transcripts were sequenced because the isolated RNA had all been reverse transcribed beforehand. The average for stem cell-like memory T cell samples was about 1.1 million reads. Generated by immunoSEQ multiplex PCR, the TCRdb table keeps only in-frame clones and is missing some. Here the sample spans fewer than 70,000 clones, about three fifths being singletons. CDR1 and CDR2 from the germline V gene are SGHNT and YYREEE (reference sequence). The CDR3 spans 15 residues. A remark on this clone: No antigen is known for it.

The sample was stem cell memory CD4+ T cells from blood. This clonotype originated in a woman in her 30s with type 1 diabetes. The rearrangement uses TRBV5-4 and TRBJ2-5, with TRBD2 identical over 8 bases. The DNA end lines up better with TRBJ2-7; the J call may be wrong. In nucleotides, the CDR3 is TGTGCCAGCAGCTCCGGGACTAGGGGGGCCTACGAGCAGTACTTC. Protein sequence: CASSSGTRGAYEQYF.